This entry lists 3 T cell receptor beta chains sequenced from one sample in a study of cytomegalovirus exposure and HLA in healthy donors. PCR primers comprised 60 Vbeta and 13 Jbeta primers. TCRdb's table, derived via immunoSEQ multiplex PCR, lists solely in-frame clones and lacks some. The table includes around 200,000 clones, 79% detected once. Sequencing input: PBMCs. The receptors stem from a woman aged 45-60 years in good health and CMV-seronegative.

The table lists this clone with a few counts. This chain connects TRBV21-1 to TRBJ1-5; the DNA was not compared with TRBD1, the D call given in the table. TRBV21-1 is a pseudogene segment. The CDR3 extends over 18 amino acids. The CDR3 DNA sequence: TGTGCCAGCAGCAATAAAGAAATAAAGGGACAGGGGAATCAGCCCCAGCATTTT. This translates into CASSNKEIKGQGNQPQHF.

The CDR3 DNA is TGTGCCAGCAGTCTGGGACTAGCGAGCACAGATACGCAGTATTTT. This encodes CASSLGLASTDTQYF. The chain carries TRBV27 and TRBJ2-3, with 10 bases lining up with TRBD2. The trim removed 5 bases at V and 0 bases at J, leaving 2 bases unmatched. The CDR3 has 15 residues. CDR1 is MNHEY, CDR2 SMNVEV, per germline (reference sequence).

V gene TRBV7-2 combines with J gene TRBJ2-3, with 7 positions matching TRBD2. Unmatched junction bases numbered 11, after V lost 5 bases and J lost 0 bases. From germline, CDR1 is SGHTA and CDR2 FQGNSA. The CDR3 contains 17 residues. The DNA for the CDR3 is TGTGCCAGCAGCCCATGGGGGGGTAGCGGGAGCACAGATACGCAGTATTTT. Encoded protein: CASSPWGGSGSTDTQYF.